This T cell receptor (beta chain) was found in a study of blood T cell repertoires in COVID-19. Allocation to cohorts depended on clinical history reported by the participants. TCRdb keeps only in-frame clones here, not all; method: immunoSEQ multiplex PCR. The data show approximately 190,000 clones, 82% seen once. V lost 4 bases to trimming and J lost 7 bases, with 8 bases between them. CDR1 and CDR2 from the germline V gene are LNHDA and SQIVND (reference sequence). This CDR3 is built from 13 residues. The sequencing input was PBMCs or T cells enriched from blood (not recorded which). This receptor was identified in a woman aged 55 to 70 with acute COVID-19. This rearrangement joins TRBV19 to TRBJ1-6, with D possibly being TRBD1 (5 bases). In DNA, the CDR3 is TGTGCCAGTAGTAGGGGCCTAAATTCACCCCTCCACTTT. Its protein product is CASSRGLNSPLHF.